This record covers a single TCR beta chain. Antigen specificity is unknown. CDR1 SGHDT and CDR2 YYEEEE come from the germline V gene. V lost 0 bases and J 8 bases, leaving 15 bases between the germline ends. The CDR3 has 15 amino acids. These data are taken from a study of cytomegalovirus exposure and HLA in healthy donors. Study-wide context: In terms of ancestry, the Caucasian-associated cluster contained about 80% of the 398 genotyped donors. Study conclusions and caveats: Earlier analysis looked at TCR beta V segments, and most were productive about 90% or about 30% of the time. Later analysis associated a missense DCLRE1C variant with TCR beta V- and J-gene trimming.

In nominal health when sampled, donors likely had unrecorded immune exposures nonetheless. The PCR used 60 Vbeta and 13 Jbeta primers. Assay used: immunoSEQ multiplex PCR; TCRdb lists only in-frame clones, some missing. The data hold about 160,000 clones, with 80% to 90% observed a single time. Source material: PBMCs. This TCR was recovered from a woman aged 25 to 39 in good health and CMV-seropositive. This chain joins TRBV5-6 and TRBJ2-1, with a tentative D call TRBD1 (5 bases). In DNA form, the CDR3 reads TGTGCCAGCAGCTTGGGGTCCCCTTTGACAGATGAGCAGTTCTTC. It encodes CASSLGSPLTDEQFF. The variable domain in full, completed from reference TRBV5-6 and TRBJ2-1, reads DAGVTQSPTHLIKTRGQQVTLRCSPKSGHDTVSWYQQALGQGPQFIFQYYEEEERQRGNFPDRFSGHQFPNYSSELNVNALLLGDSALYLCASSLGSPLTDEQFFGPGTRLTVL.